A selection of T cell receptor beta chains follows, all from one sample in a study of siplizumab effects on memory and regulatory T cells. The assay was immunoSEQ multiplex PCR, and TCRdb's table has in-frame clones only and misses some. The sample lists roughly 60,000 clones, more than 80% seen once, with about two fifths in the top ten. Sequencing was performed on CD8+ T cells sorted from blood. These receptors all come from a human donor in good health. The CDR3 runs from the conserved cysteine through the conserved F or W. Fields, in order: CDR3 protein, CDR3 DNA, D gene, clone size, V gene, CDR3 length, J gene. D genes are given only for firm matches. Clone size is not always given. Where it is, it says once, few, many or a class for expanded clones.

cdr3_aa: CASSDGRVRYEQYF
cdr3_nt: TGTGCCAGCAGTGACGGACGGGTTAGATACGAGCAGTACTTC
d_call: NA
clone_size: NA
v_call: TRBV6-1
cdr3_length: 14
j_call: TRBJ2-7

cdr3_aa: CASSLGQVVNYGYTF
cdr3_nt: TGCGCCAGCAGCTTGGGACAGGTCGTTAACTATGGCTACACCTTC
d_call: NA
clone_size: NA
v_call: TRBV5-1
cdr3_length: 15
j_call: TRBJ1-2

cdr3_aa: CASSVGLSGHEQFF
cdr3_nt: TGTGCCAGCAGCGTAGGTCTTAGCGGGCATGAGCAGTTCTTC
d_call: TRBD2
clone_size: NA
v_call: TRBV9
cdr3_length: 14
j_call: TRBJ2-1

cdr3_aa: CASSLAGNNEQFF
cdr3_nt: TGTGCCAGCAGCTTGGCGGGCAACAATGAGCAGTTCTTC
d_call: NA
clone_size: NA
v_call: TRBV13
cdr3_length: 13
j_call: TRBJ2-1

cdr3_aa: CASSQDLDGSYEQYF
cdr3_nt: TGTGCCAGCAGCCAAGATCTTGACGGCTCCTACGAGCAGTACTTC
d_call: NA
clone_size: NA
v_call: TRBV4-2
cdr3_length: 15
j_call: TRBJ2-7

cdr3_aa: CAISEAESSTDTQYF
cdr3_nt: TGTGCCATCAGTGAGGCAGAATCTAGCACAGATACGCAGTATTTT
d_call: NA
clone_size: NA
v_call: TRBV10-3
cdr3_length: 15
j_call: TRBJ2-3

cdr3_aa: CASSLWGQGKNEQFF
cdr3_nt: TGTGCCAGCAGCTTATGGGGGCAGGGGAAAAATGAGCAGTTCTTC
d_call: NA
clone_size: NA
v_call: TRBV13
cdr3_length: 15
j_call: TRBJ2-1

cdr3_aa: CASSYSAVPTDTQYF
cdr3_nt: TGTGCCAGCAGTTACTCCGCGGTACCCACAGATACGCAGTATTTT
d_call: NA
clone_size: NA
v_call: TRBV6-5
cdr3_length: 15
j_call: TRBJ2-3

cdr3_aa: CASSPGGGKDTEAFF
cdr3_nt: TGTGCCAGCAGCCCTGGGGGGGGTAAAGACACTGAAGCTTTCTTT
d_call: NA
clone_size: once
v_call: TRBV5-4
cdr3_length: 15
j_call: TRBJ1-1

cdr3_aa: CASRSLTKTTNTGELFF
cdr3_nt: TGTGCCAGCAGGTCCTTGACAAAGACTACGAACACCGGGGAGCTGTTTTTT
d_call: NA
clone_size: NA
v_call: TRBV28
cdr3_length: 17
j_call: TRBJ2-2

cdr3_aa: CASNSYHEQYF
cdr3_nt: TGTGCCAGCAACTCTTACCACGAGCAGTACTTC
d_call: NA
clone_size: NA
v_call: TRBV5-6
cdr3_length: 11
j_call: TRBJ2-7

cdr3_aa: CASSLGGRERQPQHF
cdr3_nt: TGTGCCAGCAGCTTAGGCGGCAGGGAGCGACAGCCCCAGCATTTT
d_call: NA
clone_size: NA
v_call: TRBV7-9
cdr3_length: 15
j_call: TRBJ1-5

cdr3_aa: CASSLVFYEQYF
cdr3_nt: TGTGCCAGCAGCTTAGTGTTCTACGAGCAGTACTTC
d_call: NA
clone_size: NA
v_call: TRBV9
cdr3_length: 12
j_call: TRBJ2-7

cdr3_aa: CASSPGTDTQYF
cdr3_nt: TGTGCCAGCAGCCCGGGAACGGATACGCAGTATTTT
d_call: NA
clone_size: once
v_call: TRBV7-2
cdr3_length: 12
j_call: TRBJ2-3

cdr3_aa: CAIALAGEGATGELFF
cdr3_nt: TGTGCCATCGCCCTAGCGGGAGAGGGTGCCACCGGGGAGCTGTTTTTT
d_call: TRBD2
clone_size: once
v_call: TRBV27
cdr3_length: 16
j_call: TRBJ2-2

cdr3_aa: CASSRTSGMREQYF
cdr3_nt: TGTGCCAGCAGCAGGACTAGCGGGATGCGGGAGCAGTACTTC
d_call: TRBD2
clone_size: once
v_call: TRBV7-8
cdr3_length: 14
j_call: TRBJ2-7

cdr3_aa: CASSLSYYNEQFF
cdr3_nt: TGTGCCAGCAGCTTAAGCTACTACAATGAGCAGTTCTTC
d_call: NA
clone_size: NA
v_call: TRBV7-2
cdr3_length: 13
j_call: TRBJ2-1

cdr3_aa: CASSVSAETQYF
cdr3_nt: TGTGCCAGCAGTGTGTCCGCGGAGACCCAGTACTTC
d_call: NA
clone_size: NA
v_call: TRBV25-1
cdr3_length: 12
j_call: TRBJ2-5

cdr3_aa: CASSLAGRARYDTQYF
cdr3_nt: TGTGCCAGCAGCTTAGCGGGGCGGGCGAGATACGATACGCAGTATTTT
d_call: NA
clone_size: NA
v_call: TRBV7-2
cdr3_length: 16
j_call: TRBJ2-3

cdr3_aa: CASSLEQGYEQYF
cdr3_nt: TGTGCCAGCAGCTTAGAACAGGGGTACGAGCAGTACTTC
d_call: TRBD1
clone_size: NA
v_call: TRBV11-3
cdr3_length: 13
j_call: TRBJ2-7

cdr3_aa: CASSPSVAGPEAFF
cdr3_nt: TGTGCCAGCTCACCAAGCGTCGCGGGACCTGAAGCTTTCTTT
d_call: NA
clone_size: NA
v_call: TRBV18
cdr3_length: 14
j_call: TRBJ1-1

cdr3_aa: CASSLEGGWETQYF
cdr3_nt: TGCGCCAGCAGCTTGGAGGGGGGTTGGGAGACCCAGTACTTC
d_call: NA
clone_size: NA
v_call: TRBV5-1
cdr3_length: 14
j_call: TRBJ2-5

cdr3_aa: CASSLNGYEQYF
cdr3_nt: TGTGCCAGCAGCTTAAACGGGTACGAGCAGTACTTC
d_call: NA
clone_size: NA
v_call: TRBV7-9
cdr3_length: 12
j_call: TRBJ2-7

cdr3_aa: CASSGVNTEAFF
cdr3_nt: TGCGCCAGCAGCGGGGTAAACACTGAAGCTTTCTTT
d_call: NA
clone_size: NA
v_call: TRBV5-1
cdr3_length: 12
j_call: TRBJ1-1

cdr3_aa: CASSSPQASYNEQFF
cdr3_nt: TGTGCCAGCAGCTCCCCCCAGGCTAGCTACAATGAGCAGTTCTTC
d_call: NA
clone_size: NA
v_call: TRBV11-3
cdr3_length: 15
j_call: TRBJ2-1

cdr3_aa: CASSELDSYEQYF
cdr3_nt: TGTGCCAGCAGTGAATTGGACTCCTACGAGCAGTACTTC
d_call: NA
clone_size: once
v_call: TRBV2
cdr3_length: 13
j_call: TRBJ2-7

cdr3_aa: CASSQRWGLETQYF
cdr3_nt: TGCGCCAGCAGCCAAAGGTGGGGCCTTGAGACCCAGTACTTC
d_call: NA
clone_size: NA
v_call: TRBV4-1
cdr3_length: 14
j_call: TRBJ2-5

cdr3_aa: CAWSVLGQGNQPQHF
cdr3_nt: TGTGCCTGGAGTGTACTAGGCCAGGGCAATCAGCCCCAGCATTTT
d_call: NA
clone_size: NA
v_call: TRBV30
cdr3_length: 15
j_call: TRBJ1-5

cdr3_aa: CASSLRGDEQYF
cdr3_nt: TGTGCCAGCAGTTTACGAGGGGACGAGCAGTACTTC
d_call: NA
clone_size: NA
v_call: TRBV28
cdr3_length: 12
j_call: TRBJ2-7

cdr3_aa: CASSPRRDSYEQYF
cdr3_nt: TGCGCCAGCTCCCCCCGGCGGGACTCCTACGAGCAGTACTTC
d_call: NA
clone_size: NA
v_call: TRBV10-1
cdr3_length: 14
j_call: TRBJ2-7

cdr3_aa: CASSFQGSAYNEQFF
cdr3_nt: TGTGCCAGTAGTTTCCAAGGGAGCGCCTACAATGAGCAGTTCTTC
d_call: NA
clone_size: NA
v_call: TRBV19
cdr3_length: 15
j_call: TRBJ2-1

cdr3_aa: CASSLGGHGYTF
cdr3_nt: TGCGCCAGCAGCTTGGGCGGCCATGGCTACACCTTC
d_call: NA
clone_size: NA
v_call: TRBV5-1
cdr3_length: 12
j_call: TRBJ1-2

cdr3_aa: CASSLSGAGVGYTF
cdr3_nt: TGTGCCAGCAGCTTGTCGGGGGCGGGGGTTGGCTACACCTTC
d_call: NA
clone_size: NA
v_call: TRBV5-4
cdr3_length: 14
j_call: TRBJ1-2

cdr3_aa: CASSFGQANYGYTF
cdr3_nt: TGTGCCAGCAGTTTCGGGCAGGCCAACTATGGCTACACCTTC
d_call: NA
clone_size: once
v_call: TRBV27
cdr3_length: 14
j_call: TRBJ1-2

cdr3_aa: CASSIWDSGNTIYF
cdr3_nt: TGTGCCAGTAGTATCTGGGACTCTGGAAACACCATATATTTT
d_call: NA
clone_size: NA
v_call: TRBV19
cdr3_length: 14
j_call: TRBJ1-3

cdr3_aa: CASSLSGTEANYGYTF
cdr3_nt: TGTGCCAGCAGCTTATCCGGGACCGAGGCTAACTATGGCTACACCTTC
d_call: NA
clone_size: NA
v_call: TRBV7-9
cdr3_length: 16
j_call: TRBJ1-2

cdr3_aa: CASSEPATEQYF
cdr3_nt: TGTGCCAGCAGCGAACCGGCAACCGAGCAGTACTTC
d_call: NA
clone_size: NA
v_call: TRBV7-9
cdr3_length: 12
j_call: TRBJ2-7

cdr3_aa: CASGLVLEGELFF
cdr3_nt: TGTGCTAGTGGTTTGGTACTTGAGGGGGAGCTGTTTTTT
d_call: NA
clone_size: NA
v_call: TRBV12-5
cdr3_length: 13
j_call: TRBJ2-2

cdr3_aa: CASSVDSSNYGYTF
cdr3_nt: TGCGCCAGCAGTGTGGACAGCTCTAACTATGGCTACACCTTC
d_call: NA
clone_size: NA
v_call: TRBV10-2
cdr3_length: 14
j_call: TRBJ1-2

cdr3_aa: CASSPWDTGGNQPQHF
cdr3_nt: TGTGCCAGCAGTCCCTGGGACACCGGGGGCAATCAGCCCCAGCATTTT
d_call: NA
clone_size: NA
v_call: TRBV28
cdr3_length: 16
j_call: TRBJ1-5

cdr3_aa: CASSLGGDTQYF
cdr3_nt: TGTGCCAGCAGCTTGGGGGGTGATACGCAGTATTTT
d_call: NA
clone_size: NA
v_call: TRBV5-6
cdr3_length: 12
j_call: TRBJ2-3

cdr3_aa: CASSPGTSGSNEQFF
cdr3_nt: TGTGCCAGCAGTCCCGGAACTAGCGGGAGTAACGAGCAGTTCTTC
d_call: TRBD2
clone_size: NA
v_call: TRBV6-5
cdr3_length: 15
j_call: TRBJ2-1

cdr3_aa: CASSYGQWGTTDTQYF
cdr3_nt: TGCGCCAGCAGTTATGGACAGTGGGGAACGACAGATACGCAGTATTTT
d_call: NA
clone_size: NA
v_call: TRBV5-1
cdr3_length: 16
j_call: TRBJ2-3

cdr3_aa: CASTGRGAGTGELFF
cdr3_nt: TGCGCCAGCACGGGCCGGGGGGCCGGCACCGGGGAGCTGTTTTTT
d_call: NA
clone_size: NA
v_call: TRBV4-1
cdr3_length: 15
j_call: TRBJ2-2

cdr3_aa: CASSQLGGGAGAYEQYF
cdr3_nt: TGCGCCAGCAGCCAATTAGGGGGGGGCGCTGGTGCCTACGAGCAGTACTTC
d_call: NA
clone_size: NA
v_call: TRBV4-1
cdr3_length: 17
j_call: TRBJ2-7

cdr3_aa: CASRPNLEGLNTEAFF
cdr3_nt: TGTGCCAGCAGACCAAACCTAGAGGGTTTGAACACTGAAGCTTTCTTT
d_call: NA
clone_size: NA
v_call: TRBV7-9
cdr3_length: 16
j_call: TRBJ1-1

cdr3_aa: CATSSGTGSQYF
cdr3_nt: TGTGCCACCAGCAGTGGGACAGGGTCGCAGTATTTT
d_call: TRBD1
clone_size: NA
v_call: TRBV15
cdr3_length: 12
j_call: TRBJ2-3

cdr3_aa: CASSASGARGYTF
cdr3_nt: TGTGCCAGCAGTGCCTCAGGGGCGCGGGGCTACACCTTC
d_call: NA
clone_size: NA
v_call: TRBV27
cdr3_length: 13
j_call: TRBJ1-2

cdr3_aa: CASSQNSGSGSYEQYF
cdr3_nt: TGCGCCAGCAGCCAGAACAGCGGTAGCGGGAGCTACGAGCAGTACTTC
d_call: TRBD2
clone_size: NA
v_call: TRBV4-1
cdr3_length: 16
j_call: TRBJ2-7

cdr3_aa: CASSSSGRSYNEQFF
cdr3_nt: TGTGCCAGCAGCAGTAGCGGGAGGTCCTACAATGAGCAGTTCTTC
d_call: TRBD2
clone_size: NA
v_call: TRBV7-3
cdr3_length: 15
j_call: TRBJ2-1

cdr3_aa: CASSLAGRKQPQHF
cdr3_nt: TGTGCCAGCAGCTTAGCAGGGCGGAAACAGCCCCAGCATTTT
d_call: NA
clone_size: NA
v_call: TRBV7-9
cdr3_length: 14
j_call: TRBJ1-5

cdr3_aa: CASGPHTGELFF
cdr3_nt: TGTGCTAGTGGGCCCCACACCGGGGAGCTGTTTTTT
d_call: NA
clone_size: NA
v_call: TRBV12-5
cdr3_length: 12
j_call: TRBJ2-2

cdr3_aa: CASSATGDYNEQFF
cdr3_nt: TGTGCCAGCAGCGCGACAGGGGACTACAATGAGCAGTTCTTC
d_call: TRBD1
clone_size: NA
v_call: TRBV9
cdr3_length: 14
j_call: TRBJ2-1

cdr3_aa: CASTPGPPNNEKLFF
cdr3_nt: TGTGCCAGCACACCGGGACCTCCCAATAATGAAAAACTGTTTTTT
d_call: NA
clone_size: NA
v_call: TRBV13
cdr3_length: 15
j_call: TRBJ1-4

cdr3_aa: CASSAANWGAGANVLTF
cdr3_nt: TGTGCCAGCAGCGCTGCAAATTGGGGCGCTGGGGCCAACGTCCTGACTTTC
d_call: NA
clone_size: NA
v_call: TRBV7-9
cdr3_length: 17
j_call: TRBJ2-6

cdr3_aa: CASTSSGDNEQFF
cdr3_nt: TGTGCCAGTACCTCTAGCGGAGACAATGAGCAGTTCTTC
d_call: TRBD2
clone_size: NA
v_call: TRBV19
cdr3_length: 13
j_call: TRBJ2-1

cdr3_aa: CASSLKFTVQETQYF
cdr3_nt: TGTGCCAGCAGCTTAAAGTTTACCGTCCAAGAGACCCAGTACTTC
d_call: NA
clone_size: NA
v_call: TRBV7-8
cdr3_length: 15
j_call: TRBJ2-5

cdr3_aa: CASSLLSGSDTQYF
cdr3_nt: TGTGCCAGCAGCTTACTCTCGGGGTCAGATACGCAGTATTTT
d_call: NA
clone_size: NA
v_call: TRBV7-3
cdr3_length: 14
j_call: TRBJ2-3